This passage covers 13 T cell receptor beta chains from one sample sequenced in a study of beta chain features in type 1 diabetes. Study results and caveats: Moderate but significant shortening of TCRB CDR3s was recorded in all four CD4+ subsets from Type 1 diabetes patients.

These receptors have no known antigen. Sequencing targeted expressed TCRB transcripts, as all isolated RNA had been reverse transcribed. Only in-frame clones appear in the TCRdb table, and some are missing; sequencing was by immunoSEQ multiplex PCR. The data show around 280,000 clones, about 15% seen once. Sequencing used naive CD4+ T cells from blood. The receptors here all came from a man between 18 and 35 years old with type 1 diabetes.

There are a few counts of this clone. V usage is TRBV29-1 and J usage is TRBJ1-4, with D hard to call. The CDR3 is made up of 12 amino acids. Germline V gene sequence: CDR1 SQVTM, CDR2 ANQGSEA. V was trimmed by 4 bases and J by 4 bases, leaving 7 bases between them. In nucleotides, the CDR3 is TGCAGCGTTGCCACAGATAATGAAAAACTGTTTTTT. The encoded protein is CSVATDNEKLFF. Variable domain in full (rest from reference TRBV29-1 and TRBJ1-4): SAVISQKPSRDICQRGTSLTIQCQVDSQVTMMFWYRQQPGQSLTLIATANQGSEATYESGFVIDKFPISRPNLTFSTLTVSNMSPEDSSIYLCSVATDNEKLFFGSGTQLSVL.

The V gene is TRBV6-6, the J gene TRBJ2-3; a possible D gene is TRBD2 (7 bases). The length of the CDR3 is 15 residues. Trimming left V 5 bases short and J 5 bases short, with 17 bases between. Germline V gene data show CDR1 as MNHNY and CDR2 as SVGAGI (reference sequence). CDR3 DNA: TGTGCCAGCAGTGTCGGGGGGCCGGTGCGAGATACGCAGTATTTT. It encodes CASSVGGPVRDTQYF.

This clone showed up just a few times. The CDR3 is CASSSVPRGRHEQYF. The CDR3 coding sequence is TGTGCCAGCAGCTCAGTGCCCAGAGGGAGGCACGAGCAGTACTTC. The chain combines TRBV7-9 with TRBJ2-7; TRBD2 is a possible D gene (6 bases). This CDR3 is built from 15 residues. Trimming left V 4 bases short and J 5 bases short, with 18 bases between. From germline, CDR1 is SEHNR and CDR2 FQNEAQ (reference sequence). The variable domain in full, completed from reference TRBV7-9 and TRBJ2-7, reads DTGVSQNPRHKITKRGQNVTFRCDPISEHNRLYWYRQTLGQGPEFLTYFQNEAQLEKSRLLSDRFSAERPKGSFSTLEIQRTEQGDSAMYLCASSSVPRGRHEQYFGPGTRLTVT.

The rearrangement uses TRBV2 and TRBJ2-1; 9 nucleotides align to TRBD1. The CDR3 has 15 amino acids. Germline V gene data show CDR1 as SNHLY and CDR2 as FYNNEI. The V gene end was trimmed by 6 bases and the J gene end by 4 bases; junction bases not matched to a gene: 7. The chain's CDR3 is CASRKDRGEYNEQFF. The CDR3 DNA reads as TGTGCCAGCAGAAAGGACAGGGGCGAATACAATGAGCAGTTCTTC.

This rearrangement joins TRBV18 to TRBJ2-7; D may be TRBD1 (6 bases). CDR1 is KGHSH and CDR2 is LQKENI in the germline V gene. Trimming shortened V by 5 bases and J by 0 bases, and 14 bases separated the two germline ends. CDR3 length equals 15 residues. The CDR3 sequence is CASSSRGGTSYEQYF. CDR3 nucleotides: TGTGCCAGCTCATCCCGAGGGGGAACCTCCTACGAGCAGTACTTC.

This clone was detected only a few times. This chain links TRBV25-1 with TRBJ2-7; 9 bases map to TRBD2. The trim removed 6 bases at V and 6 bases at J, leaving 9 bases unmatched. The CDR3 consists of 14 residues. Germline CDR1 is MGHDK and CDR2 is SYGVNS. CDR3 sequence: CASSPAGGFSEQYF. The CDR3 coding sequence is TGTGCCAGCAGCCCAGCGGGAGGTTTCTCCGAGCAGTACTTC.

The rearrangement uses TRBV28 and TRBJ2-2, with D possibly matching TRBD1 (5 bases). Per the germline V gene, CDR1 is MDHEN and CDR2 is SYDVKM. The CDR3 length is 15 residues. Trimming took 3 bases from V and 4 from J, leaving 12 bases between them. CDR3 DNA: TGTGCCAGCAGTTTGTGGGGCGCAGGCACCGGGGAGCTGTTTTTT. This sequence encodes CASSLWGAGTGELFF.

The sample holds a few counts of this clone. The chain employs TRBV4-3 and TRBJ2-6; D unclear. Trimming shortened V by 6 bases and J by 4 bases, and 13 bases separated the two germline ends. CDR3 length: 15 residues. Germline-derived CDR1 and CDR2 are LGHNA and YSLEER. This CDR3 reads CASSPYRAGANVLTF. DNA of the CDR3: TGCGCCAGCAGTCCCTACCGAGCGGGGGCCAACGTCCTGACTTTC.

This clone was observed a few times. The chain combines TRBV4-3 with TRBJ2-1; the match to TRBD2 covers 7 bases. The CDR3 is 16 amino acids. J lost 3 bases, V lost 0 bases, and 5 bases had no gene match. In germline, CDR1 is LGHNA, CDR2 YSLEER. The CDR3 DNA reads TGCGCCAGCAGCCAAGACGAAGCGGGGTTCTACAATGAGCAGTTCTTC. This encodes CASSQDEAGFYNEQFF.

This chain uses TRBV30 with TRBJ2-1; 8 positions agree with TRBD2. Germline CDR1 is GTSNPN and CDR2 is SVGIG (reference sequence). This CDR3 region has 18 residues. The J segment lost 5 bases and the V segment lost 2 bases, leaving 17 bases of the junction unmatched. DNA of the CDR3: TGTGCCTGGAGTAGGGTGAACCTAGCGGGCTTTCGCCACAATGAGCAGTTCTTC. This translates into CAWSRVNLAGFRHNEQFF.

CDR3 DNA: TGTGCCAGCAGGGACAGAAACGAGCAGTACTTC. Its protein product is CASRDRNEQYF. The V call is TRBV6-6, the J call TRBJ2-7; perhaps TRBD1 as D (6 bases). From germline, CDR1 is MNHNY and CDR2 SVGAGI (reference sequence). CDR3 size: 11 residues. Between the trimmed V and J ends, which lost 6 bases and 5 bases, there was a span of 8 bases.

There are a few counts of this clone. V usage is TRBV25-1 and J usage is TRBJ2-1, with a weak D call TRBD2 (7 bases). This CDR3 is 15 amino acids long. Trimming shortened V by 7 bases and J by 3 bases, and 16 bases separated the two germline ends. The germline V gene has CDR1 MGHDK and CDR2 SYGVNS. The CDR3 is CASTPGAGVYNEQFF. In DNA, the CDR3 is TGTGCCAGCACCCCGGGGGCGGGGGTCTACAATGAGCAGTTCTTC.

The rearrangement uses TRBV30 and TRBJ2-5; 8 bases fit TRBD2. The V and J ends lost 4 bases and 2 bases, in that order; junction bases with no gene match: 6. The CDR3 runs 14 residues. Germline values: CDR1 GTSNPN, CDR2 SVGIG (reference sequence). The CDR3 here is CAWNFRGGQETQYF. DNA for the CDR3: TGTGCCTGGAACTTCCGCGGGGGGCAAGAGACCCAGTACTTC.